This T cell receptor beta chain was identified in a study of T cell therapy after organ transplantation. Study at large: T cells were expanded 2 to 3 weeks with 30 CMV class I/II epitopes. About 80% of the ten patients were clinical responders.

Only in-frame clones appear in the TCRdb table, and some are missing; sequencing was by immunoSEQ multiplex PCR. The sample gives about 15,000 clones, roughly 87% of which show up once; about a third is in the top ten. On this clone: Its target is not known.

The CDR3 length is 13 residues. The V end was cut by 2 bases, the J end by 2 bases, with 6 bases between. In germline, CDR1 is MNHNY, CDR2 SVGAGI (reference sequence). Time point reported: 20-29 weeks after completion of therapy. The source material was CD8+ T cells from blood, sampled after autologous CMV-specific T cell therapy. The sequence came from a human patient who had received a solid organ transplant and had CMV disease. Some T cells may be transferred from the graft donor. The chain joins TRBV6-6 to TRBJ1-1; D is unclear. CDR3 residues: CASSYRINTEAFF. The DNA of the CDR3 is TGTGCCAGCAGTTACCGCATAAACACTGAAGCTTTCTTT.